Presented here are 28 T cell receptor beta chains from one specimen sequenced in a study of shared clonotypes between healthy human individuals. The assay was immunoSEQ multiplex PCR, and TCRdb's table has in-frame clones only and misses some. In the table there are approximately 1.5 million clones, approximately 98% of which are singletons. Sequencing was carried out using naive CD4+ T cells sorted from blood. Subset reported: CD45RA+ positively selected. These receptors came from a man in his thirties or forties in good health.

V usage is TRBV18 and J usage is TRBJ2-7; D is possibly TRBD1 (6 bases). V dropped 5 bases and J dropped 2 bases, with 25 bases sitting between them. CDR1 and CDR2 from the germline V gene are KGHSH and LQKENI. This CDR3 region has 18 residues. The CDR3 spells CASSKLRGRDTLPYEQYF. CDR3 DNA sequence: TGTGCCAGCTCAAAGCTGAGAGGCCGGGACACACTCCCCTACGAGCAGTACTTC.

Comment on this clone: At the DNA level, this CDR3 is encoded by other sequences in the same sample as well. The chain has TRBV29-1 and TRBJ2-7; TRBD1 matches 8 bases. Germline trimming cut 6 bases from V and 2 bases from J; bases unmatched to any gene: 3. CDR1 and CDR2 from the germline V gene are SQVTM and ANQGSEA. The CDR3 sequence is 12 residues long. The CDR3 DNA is TGCAGCGTCGGACAGGGAACCTACGAGCAGTACTTC. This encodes CSVGQGTYEQYF.

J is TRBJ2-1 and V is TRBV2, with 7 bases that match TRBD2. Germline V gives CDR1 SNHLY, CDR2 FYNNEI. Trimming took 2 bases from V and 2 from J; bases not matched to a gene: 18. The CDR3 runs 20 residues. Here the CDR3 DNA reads TGTGCCAGCAGTGAATCCGGGAGTCTAGCGGACCCAAAAACCTACAATGAGCAGTTCTTC. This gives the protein CASSESGSLADPKTYNEQFF.

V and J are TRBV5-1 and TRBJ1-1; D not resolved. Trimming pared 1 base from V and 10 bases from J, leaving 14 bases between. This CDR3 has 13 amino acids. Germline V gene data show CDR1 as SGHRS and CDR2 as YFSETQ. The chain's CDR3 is CASSLNAPLGAFF. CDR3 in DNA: TGCGCCAGCAGCTTGAACGCTCCCTTGGGAGCTTTCTTT.

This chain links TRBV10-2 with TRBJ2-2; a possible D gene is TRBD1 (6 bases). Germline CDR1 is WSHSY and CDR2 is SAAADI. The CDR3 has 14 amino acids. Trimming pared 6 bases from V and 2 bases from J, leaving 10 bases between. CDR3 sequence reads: CASRSQGNTGELFF. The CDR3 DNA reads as TGCGCCAGCAGATCACAGGGAAACACCGGGGAGCTGTTTTTT.

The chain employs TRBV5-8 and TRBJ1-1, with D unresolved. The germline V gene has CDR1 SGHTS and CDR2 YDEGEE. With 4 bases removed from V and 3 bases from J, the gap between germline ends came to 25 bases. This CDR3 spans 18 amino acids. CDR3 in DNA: TGTGCCAGCAGCGAATCCAGGTTCAAATCCCGCGTAGACACTGAAGCTTTCTTT. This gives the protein CASSESRFKSRVDTEAFF. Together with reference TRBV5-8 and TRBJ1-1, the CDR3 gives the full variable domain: EAGVTQSPTHLIKTRGQQATLRCSPISGHTSVYWYQQALGLGLQFLLWYDEGEERNRGNFPPRFSGRQFPNYSSELNVNALELEDSALYLCASSESRFKSRVDTEAFFGQGTRLTVV.

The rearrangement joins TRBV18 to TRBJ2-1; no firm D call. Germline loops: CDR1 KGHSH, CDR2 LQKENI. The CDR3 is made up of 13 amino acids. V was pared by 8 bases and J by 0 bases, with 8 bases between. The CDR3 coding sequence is TGTGCCAGCGCCCCTGGCTCCTACAATGAGCAGTTCTTC. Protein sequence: CASAPGSYNEQFF.

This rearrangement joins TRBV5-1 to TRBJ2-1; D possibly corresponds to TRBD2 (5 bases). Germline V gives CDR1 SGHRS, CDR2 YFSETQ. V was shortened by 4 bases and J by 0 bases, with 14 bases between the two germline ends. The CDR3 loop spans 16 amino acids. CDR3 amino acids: CASSRSSWSSYNEQFF. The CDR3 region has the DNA TGCGCCAGCAGCCGGTCTAGCTGGAGCTCCTACAATGAGCAGTTCTTC.

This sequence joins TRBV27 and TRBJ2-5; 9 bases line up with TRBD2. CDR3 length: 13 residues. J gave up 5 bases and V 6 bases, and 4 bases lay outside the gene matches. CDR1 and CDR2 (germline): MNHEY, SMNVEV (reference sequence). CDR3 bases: TGTGCCAGCAGGTTAGCGGGAGCGGAGACCCAGTACTTC. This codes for CASRLAGAETQYF.

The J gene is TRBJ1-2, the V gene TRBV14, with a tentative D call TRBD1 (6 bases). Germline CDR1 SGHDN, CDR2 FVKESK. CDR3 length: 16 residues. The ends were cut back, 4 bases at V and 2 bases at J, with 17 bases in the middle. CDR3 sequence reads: CASSLGALADNYGYTF. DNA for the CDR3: TGTGCCAGCAGCCTGGGGGCACTGGCAGACAACTATGGCTACACCTTC.

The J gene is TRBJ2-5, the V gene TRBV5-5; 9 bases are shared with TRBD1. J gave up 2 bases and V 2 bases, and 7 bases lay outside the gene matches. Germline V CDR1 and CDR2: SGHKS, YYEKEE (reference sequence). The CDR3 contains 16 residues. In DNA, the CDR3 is TGTGCCAGCAGCTTTGCCCTGGACAGGGGACAAGAGACCCAGTACTTC. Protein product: CASSFALDRGQETQYF.

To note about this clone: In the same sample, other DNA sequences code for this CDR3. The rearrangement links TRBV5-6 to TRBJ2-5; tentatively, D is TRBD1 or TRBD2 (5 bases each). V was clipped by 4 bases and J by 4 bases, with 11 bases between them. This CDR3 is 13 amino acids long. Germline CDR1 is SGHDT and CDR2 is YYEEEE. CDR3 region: CASSLTGAETQYF. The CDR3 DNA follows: TGTGCCAGCAGCCTGACCGGGGCAGAGACCCAGTACTTC.

The CDR3 DNA sequence: TGTGCCAGCACGGACAGGGATTACTCTGGAAACACCATATATTTT. Residues: CASTDRDYSGNTIYF. The J gene is TRBJ1-3, the V gene TRBV6-6; TRBD1 agrees at 8 bases. There are 15 residues in the CDR3. Looked up from germline, CDR1 is MNHNY and CDR2 is SVGAGI (reference sequence). V shed 7 bases and J 0 bases; nucleotides not matched to a gene: 5.

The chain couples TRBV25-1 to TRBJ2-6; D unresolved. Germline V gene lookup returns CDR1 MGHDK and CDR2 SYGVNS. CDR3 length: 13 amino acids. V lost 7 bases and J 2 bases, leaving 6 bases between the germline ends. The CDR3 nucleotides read TGTGCCAGCACCCGTACTGGGGCCAACGTCCTGACTTTC. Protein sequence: CASTRTGANVLTF.

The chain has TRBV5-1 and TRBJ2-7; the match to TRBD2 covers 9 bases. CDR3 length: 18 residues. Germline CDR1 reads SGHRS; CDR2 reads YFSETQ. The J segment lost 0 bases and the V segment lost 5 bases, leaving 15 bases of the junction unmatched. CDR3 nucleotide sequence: TGCGCCAGCAGTCGTCGGCTAGCGGGAAACTCGATCTCCTACGAGCAGTACTTC. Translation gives CASSRRLAGNSISYEQYF.

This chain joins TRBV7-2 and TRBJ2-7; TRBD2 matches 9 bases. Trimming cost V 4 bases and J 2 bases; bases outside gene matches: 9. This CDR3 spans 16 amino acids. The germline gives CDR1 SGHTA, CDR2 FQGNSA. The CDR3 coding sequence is TGTGCCAGCAGCTACCTAGCGGGATGGGACGCCTACGAGCAGTACTTC. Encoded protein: CASSYLAGWDAYEQYF.

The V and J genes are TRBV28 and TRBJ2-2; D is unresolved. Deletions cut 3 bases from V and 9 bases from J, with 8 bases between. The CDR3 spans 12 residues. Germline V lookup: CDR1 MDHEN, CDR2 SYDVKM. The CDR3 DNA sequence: TGTGCCAGCAGTTTGCGTTACAGGGAGCTGTTTTTT. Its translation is CASSLRYRELFF.

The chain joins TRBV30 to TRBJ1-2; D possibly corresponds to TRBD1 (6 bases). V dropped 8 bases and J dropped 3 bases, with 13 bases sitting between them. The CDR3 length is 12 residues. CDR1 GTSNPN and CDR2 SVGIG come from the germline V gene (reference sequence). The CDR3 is CAGTRGDYGYTF. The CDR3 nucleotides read TGTGCCGGGACACGAGGGGACTATGGCTACACCTTC.

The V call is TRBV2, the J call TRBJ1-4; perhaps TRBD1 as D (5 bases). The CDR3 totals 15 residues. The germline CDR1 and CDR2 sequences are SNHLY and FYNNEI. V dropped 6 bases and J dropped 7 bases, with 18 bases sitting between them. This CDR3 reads CASSLPGAVVEKLFF. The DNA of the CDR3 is TGTGCCAGCAGCCTTCCCGGGGCGGTGGTTGAAAAACTGTTTTTT.

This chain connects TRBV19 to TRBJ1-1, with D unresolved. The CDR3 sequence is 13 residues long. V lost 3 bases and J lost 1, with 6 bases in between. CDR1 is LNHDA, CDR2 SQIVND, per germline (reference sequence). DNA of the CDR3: TGTGCCAGTAGTATCGGAGAGAACACTGAAGCTTTCTTT. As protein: CASSIGENTEAFF.

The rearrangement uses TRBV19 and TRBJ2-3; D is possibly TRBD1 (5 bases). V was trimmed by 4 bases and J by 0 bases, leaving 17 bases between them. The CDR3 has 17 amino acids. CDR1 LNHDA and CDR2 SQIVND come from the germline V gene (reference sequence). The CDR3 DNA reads TGTGCCAGTAGTAACGCAGGGCGGTGGGCTAGCACAGATACGCAGTATTTT. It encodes CASSNAGRWASTDTQYF.

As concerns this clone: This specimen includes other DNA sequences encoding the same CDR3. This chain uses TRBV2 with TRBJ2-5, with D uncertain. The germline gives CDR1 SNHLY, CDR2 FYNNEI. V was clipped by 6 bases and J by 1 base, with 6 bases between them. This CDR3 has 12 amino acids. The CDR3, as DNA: TGTGCCAGCAGCCGAGTCCAAGAGACCCAGTACTTC. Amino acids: CASSRVQETQYF.

This CDR3 is CASSLGRDSTYNEQFF. For the CDR3, the DNA is TGTGCCAGCAGCTTAGGTCGGGACAGCACCTACAATGAGCAGTTCTTC. This chain links TRBV11-3 with TRBJ2-1, with 7 bases aligning to TRBD1. There are 16 residues in the CDR3. The germline V gene has CDR1 SGHNT and CDR2 YENEEA. The ends lost 1 base at V and 2 bases at J; junction bases unmatched: 5.

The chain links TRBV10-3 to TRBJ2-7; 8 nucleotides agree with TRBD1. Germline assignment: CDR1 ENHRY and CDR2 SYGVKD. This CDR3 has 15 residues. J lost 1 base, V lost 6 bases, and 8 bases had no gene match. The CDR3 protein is CAIRTGVGGSYEQYF. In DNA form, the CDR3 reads TGTGCCATCAGGACAGGGGTTGGCGGGTCCTACGAGCAGTACTTC.

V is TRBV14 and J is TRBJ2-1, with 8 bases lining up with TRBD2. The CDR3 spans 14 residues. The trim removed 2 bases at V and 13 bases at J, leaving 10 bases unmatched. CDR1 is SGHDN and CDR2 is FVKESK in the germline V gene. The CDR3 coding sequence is TGTGCCAGCAGCCAACATCTTAGCGGGAACCCTCAGTTCTTC. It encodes CASSQHLSGNPQFF.

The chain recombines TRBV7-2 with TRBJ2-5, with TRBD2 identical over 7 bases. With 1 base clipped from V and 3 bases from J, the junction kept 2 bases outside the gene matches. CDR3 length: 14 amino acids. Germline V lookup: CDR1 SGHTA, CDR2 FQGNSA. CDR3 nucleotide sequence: TGTGCCAGCAGCTTAGGGGCGGGAGAAGAGACCCAGTACTTC. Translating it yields CASSLGAGEETQYF. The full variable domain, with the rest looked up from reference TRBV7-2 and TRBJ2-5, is GAGVSQSPSNKVTEKGKDVELRCDPISGHTALYWYRQSLGQGLEFLIYFQGNSAPDKSGLPSDRFSAERTGGSVSTLTIQRTQQEDSAVYLCASSLGAGEETQYFGPGTRLLVL.

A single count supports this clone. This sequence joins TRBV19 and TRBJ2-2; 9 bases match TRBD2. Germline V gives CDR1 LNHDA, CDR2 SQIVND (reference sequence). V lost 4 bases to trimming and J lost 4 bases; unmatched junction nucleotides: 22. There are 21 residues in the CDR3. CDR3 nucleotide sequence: TGTGCCAGTAGTACCTATTCTCGGAGGACAGCAAGCGGGAGGAGCACCGGGGAGCTGTTTTTT. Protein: CASSTYSRRTASGRSTGELFF.

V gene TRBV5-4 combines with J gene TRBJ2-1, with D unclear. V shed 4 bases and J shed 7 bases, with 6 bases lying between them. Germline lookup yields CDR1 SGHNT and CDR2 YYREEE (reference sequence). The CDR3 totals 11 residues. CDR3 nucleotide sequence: TGTGCCAGCAGCCTCCAAAATGAGCAGTTCTTC. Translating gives CASSLQNEQFF.